Each of the 12 T cell receptor beta chains below was sequenced from the same sample in a study of T cell changes during pregnancy in multiple sclerosis. Using immunoSEQ multiplex PCR, the repertoire was profiled, and TCRdb retains in-frame clones only, with some absent. The sample shows about 68,000 clones, roughly 89% of them seen only once. This material consisted of peripheral blood, taken in the second trimester of pregnancy. The receptors shown here come from a female donor with multiple sclerosis, enrolled in a pregnancy study.

The chain links TRBV6-6 to TRBJ1-1, with D hard to call. V was clipped by 6 bases and J by 8 bases, with 16 bases between them. The CDR3 is 13 residues long. Per the germline V gene, CDR1 is MNHNY and CDR2 is SVGAGI (reference sequence). The CDR3 DNA is TGTGCCAGCAGCCCTCCTGGCCAACCGGAAGCTTTCTTT. Translated: CASSPPGQPEAFF.

The chain uses TRBV5-6 and TRBJ1-1; D possibly corresponds to TRBD1 (5 bases). The V gene's germline CDR1 is SGHDT and CDR2 YYEEEE. The CDR3 loop spans 13 amino acids. V was cut by 0 bases and J by 7 bases, with 10 bases left in between. DNA for the CDR3: TGTGCCAGCAGCTTGGTGGGGCCAGGTGAAGCTTTCTTT. Translating gives CASSLVGPGEAFF.

The chain is built from TRBV5-5 and TRBJ1-1; TRBD1 might be the D (6 bases). Germline-derived CDR1 and CDR2 are SGHKS and YYEKEE (reference sequence). This CDR3 is 15 amino acids long. With 5 bases removed from V and 4 bases from J, the gap between germline ends came to 18 bases. CDR3 protein: CASRRTVDPGTEAFF. CDR3 coding DNA: TGTGCCAGCAGGCGGACAGTCGATCCAGGCACTGAAGCTTTCTTT.

The chain uses TRBV10-3 and TRBJ1-1, with 7 bases lining up with TRBD1. Germline V gene data show CDR1 as ENHRY and CDR2 as SYGVKD. The V segment lost 6 bases and the J segment 1 base; nucleotides outside the gene matches: 5. The length of the CDR3 is 14 residues. This chain's CDR3 is CAIRRQGPNTEAFF. Written as DNA, the CDR3 is TGTGCCATCAGACGACAGGGACCGAACACTGAAGCTTTCTTT.

V is TRBV6-5 and J is TRBJ1-1; a possible D gene is TRBD1 (5 bases). V lost 0 bases to trimming and J lost 5 bases, with 13 bases between them. Per germline, CDR1 MNHEY and CDR2 SVGAGI. CDR3 length equals 15 residues. The CDR3 spells CASSYSLGGGTEAFF. In DNA, the CDR3 is TGTGCCAGCAGTTACTCCCTCGGGGGTGGAACTGAAGCTTTCTTT.

CDR3 nucleotides: TGTGCCTGGAGTAGGGACCCCCATCAGACAGGGGGTTTGGGGGAGCTGTTTTTT. This gives the protein CAWSRDPHQTGGLGELFF. The J gene is TRBJ2-2, the V gene TRBV30, with 9 bases identical to TRBD1. Germline V CDR1 and CDR2: GTSNPN, SVGIG (reference sequence). Losses at the gene ends were 2 bases for V and 8 bases for J; bases not matched to a gene: 18. There are 18 residues in the CDR3.

The chain is built from TRBV5-4 and TRBJ2-3; 14 bases line up with TRBD2. Germline CDR1 and CDR2: SGHNT and YYREEE (reference sequence). V was pared by 0 bases and J by 2 bases, with 2 bases of the junction left unmatched. The CDR3 extends over 17 amino acids. CDR3 amino acids: CASSLGGLAGDTDTQYF. In nucleotides, the CDR3 is TGTGCCAGCAGCTTGGGGGGACTAGCGGGGGACACAGATACGCAGTATTTT.

This chain uses TRBV7-8 with TRBJ2-7; 7 bases fit TRBD1. CDR1 and CDR2 from the germline V gene are SGHVS and FQNEAQ. V lost 5 bases, J lost 1 base, and 11 bases stayed unmatched. CDR3 size: 16 residues. CDR3 region: CASSDRQGPSSYEQYF. CDR3 coding DNA: TGTGCCAGCAGCGACCGACAGGGACCTTCTTCCTACGAGCAGTACTTC.

This clone has only one observation. The chain links TRBV29-1 to TRBJ1-4; no reliable D call. V shed 7 bases and J shed 0 bases, with 27 bases lying between them. The V gene's germline CDR1 is SQVTM and CDR2 ANQGSEA. The CDR3 is made up of 19 amino acids. In DNA, the CDR3 is TGCAGCGCCCATAAGGTCCCGGCCGACGGGGATGCAACTAATGAAAAACTGTTTTTT. Protein: CSAHKVPADGDATNEKLFF.

The rearrangement joins TRBV6-6 to TRBJ1-5; weak D call: TRBD1 (5 bases). V lost 5 bases to trimming and J lost 5 bases, with 13 bases between them. CDR3 length: 14 amino acids. Looked up from germline, CDR1 is MNHNY and CDR2 is SVGAGI (reference sequence). CDR3 in DNA: TGTGCCAGCAGTCGCGGGATGGGGGATCAGCCCCAGCATTTT. Translating gives CASSRGMGDQPQHF.

The chain employs TRBV10-3 and TRBJ2-7; no clear D gene. Germline-derived CDR1 and CDR2 are ENHRY and SYGVKD. The CDR3 spans 12 residues. Deletions cut 4 bases from V and 9 bases from J, with 13 bases between. The chain's CDR3 is CAISAPKERQYF. DNA of the CDR3: TGTGCCATCAGTGCTCCTAAAGAACGGCAGTACTTC.

V gene TRBV21-1 combines with J gene TRBJ2-7; the table's D call, TRBD1, has no DNA check behind it. TRBV21-1 is a pseudogene locus. The CDR3 is 14 residues long. The CDR3 region is CASSNGTGPYEQYF. The CDR3 region has the DNA TGTGCCAGCAGCAACGGGACAGGGCCCTACGAGCAGTACTTC.